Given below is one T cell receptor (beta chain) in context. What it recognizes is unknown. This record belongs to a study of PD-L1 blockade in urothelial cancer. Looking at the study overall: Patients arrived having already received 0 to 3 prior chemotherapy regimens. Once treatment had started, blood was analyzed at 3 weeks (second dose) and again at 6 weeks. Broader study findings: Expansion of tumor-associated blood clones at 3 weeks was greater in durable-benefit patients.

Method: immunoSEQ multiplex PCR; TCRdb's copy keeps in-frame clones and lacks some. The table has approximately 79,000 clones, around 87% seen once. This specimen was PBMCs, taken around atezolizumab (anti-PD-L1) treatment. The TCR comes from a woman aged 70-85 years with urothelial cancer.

Written as DNA, the CDR3 is TGCGCCAGCAGCCACCATGGGACAGGGAGCACAGATACGCAGTATTTT. Protein product: CASSHHGTGSTDTQYF. V and J are TRBV4-1 and TRBJ2-3; 9 bases agree with TRBD1. Germline-derived CDR1 and CDR2 are MGHRA and YSYEKL. Losses at the gene ends were 3 bases for V and 0 bases for J; bases not matched to a gene: 4. The CDR3 consists of 16 residues.